This passage covers 23 T cell receptor beta chains from one sample sequenced in a study of OX40 agonist ivuxolimab in advanced cancers. TCRdb keeps only in-frame clones here, not all; method: immunoSEQ multiplex PCR. Of fewer than 85,000 clones in the sample, more than 80% were seen once. The sequencing here drew on CD4+ or CD8+ T cells sorted from blood, taken in a trial of the OX40 agonist ivuxolimab. The origin of the receptors is an adult with an advanced solid tumor such as melanoma, head and neck, liver or kidney cancer.

The chain links TRBV7-3 to TRBJ2-7; 8 bases are a match to TRBD1. Germline V gives CDR1 SGHTA, CDR2 FQGTGA. V lost 5 bases to trimming and J lost 3 bases; unmatched junction nucleotides: 6. The CDR3 spans 14 residues. CDR3 bases: TGTGCCAGCAGCCGCGGACAGGGATTCTACGAGCAGTACTTC. Encoded protein: CASSRGQGFYEQYF.

V usage is TRBV5-1 and J usage is TRBJ1-2; maybe TRBD1 (6 bases). The V end was cut by 0 bases, the J end by 0 bases, with 6 bases between. CDR3 length: 14 residues. CDR1 SGHRS and CDR2 YFSETQ come from the germline V gene. CDR3 nucleotide sequence: TGCGCCAGCAGCTTGGGGGACACTAACTATGGCTACACCTTC. Its translation: CASSLGDTNYGYTF.

This clone has more than one count but fewer than ten. The chain joins TRBV10-1 to TRBJ2-7, with D perhaps assigned TRBD1 or TRBD2 (5 bases each). This CDR3 is built from 13 residues. In germline, CDR1 is WNHNN, CDR2 SYGVQD (reference sequence). V lost 7 bases, J lost 5 bases, and 15 bases lay in between. The DNA for the CDR3 is TGCGCCAGCAATGATGGGGGATCGGACGAGCAGTACTTC. This translates into CASNDGGSDEQYF.

This chain connects TRBV4-1 to TRBJ1-5; D remains unclear. The germline V and J ends were trimmed by 0 bases and 0 bases, with 3 bases remaining between them. CDR1 MGHRA and CDR2 YSYEKL come from the germline V gene. The CDR3 has 14 amino acids. This chain's CDR3 is CASSQDRSNQPQHF. The CDR3 DNA is TGCGCCAGCAGCCAAGATCGTAGCAATCAGCCCCAGCATTTT.

The chain combines TRBV28 with TRBJ2-7, with TRBD1 matching 8 bases. Germline assignment: CDR1 MDHEN and CDR2 SYDVKM. This CDR3 comprises 16 residues. V shed 5 bases and J 2 bases; nucleotides not matched to a gene: 11. The CDR3 nucleotides read TGTGCCAGCAGTACGATCGAGACAGGGGCAGCCTACGAGCAGTACTTC. It encodes CASSTIETGAAYEQYF.

Within the sample, this clone is medium-sized. The J gene is TRBJ2-1, the V gene TRBV5-1; 8 positions match TRBD2. From germline, CDR1 is SGHRS and CDR2 YFSETQ. The CDR3 totals 14 residues. Losses at the gene ends were 0 bases for V and 6 bases for J; bases not matched to a gene: 2. The CDR3 bases are TGCGCCAGCAGCTTGGTGGGACTAGTCAATGAGCAGTTCTTC. Amino acids: CASSLVGLVNEQFF. Full variable domain (remainder filled in from reference TRBV5-1 and TRBJ2-1): KAGVTQTPRYLIKTRGQQVTLSCSPISGHRSVSWYQQTPGQGLQFLFEYFSETQRNKGNFPGRFSGRQFSNSRSEMNVSTLELGDSALYLCASSLVGLVNEQFFGPGTRLTVL.

This chain connects TRBV27 to TRBJ2-1, with 13 positions matching TRBD2. CDR1 MNHEY and CDR2 SMNVEV come from the germline V gene (reference sequence). V lost 0 bases and J lost 7; bases outside the gene matches: 3. This CDR3 spans 16 amino acids. The CDR3 sequence is CASSLSPGLAGNEQFF. The CDR3 nucleotides are TGTGCCAGCAGTTTATCCCCGGGACTAGCGGGAAATGAGCAGTTCTTC.

The chain couples TRBV19 to TRBJ1-1, with no clear D. Per the germline V gene, CDR1 is LNHDA and CDR2 is SQIVND (reference sequence). The CDR3 spans 15 residues. The V and J ends lost 8 bases and 0 bases respectively, with 16 bases between them. CDR3 amino acids: CASFAGAVVNTEAFF. The CDR3, as DNA: TGTGCCAGTTTCGCGGGCGCGGTTGTGAACACTGAAGCTTTCTTT.

The chain combines TRBV6-6 with TRBJ2-7; 7 bases line up with TRBD2. This CDR3 has 13 residues. J was trimmed by 2 bases and V by 4 bases; bases with no gene match: 2. Germline V CDR1 and CDR2: MNHNY, SVGAGI (reference sequence). CDR3 nucleotide sequence: TGTGCCAGCAGTTTTGGACTAGCCTACGAGCAGTACTTC. The encoded protein is CASSFGLAYEQYF.

This clone came up once. This chain links TRBV27 with TRBJ2-7; D is perhaps TRBD1 (6 bases). The CDR3 extends over 16 amino acids. CDR1 and CDR2 from the germline V gene are MNHEY and SMNVEV (reference sequence). Between the trimmed V and J ends, which lost 0 bases and 0 bases, there was a span of 12 bases. CDR3 in amino acids: CASSLSDSMSSYEQYF. The CDR3 region has the DNA TGTGCCAGCAGTTTATCGGACAGCATGAGCTCCTACGAGCAGTACTTC.

CDR3 sequence: CASSLDRVSSYEQYF. CDR3 sequence (DNA): TGTGCCAGCAGCTTAGATAGGGTGAGCTCTTACGAGCAGTACTTC. The chain combines TRBV7-8 with TRBJ2-7; D is uncertain. V was trimmed by 1 base and J by 4 bases, leaving 14 bases between them. The CDR3 runs to 15 residues. Germline CDR1 reads SGHVS; CDR2 reads FQNEAQ.

This clone was observed a single time. The chain carries TRBV27 and TRBJ2-2; TRBD2 matches at 10 bases. The ends lost 3 bases at V and 6 bases at J; junction bases unmatched: 7. Germline values: CDR1 MNHEY, CDR2 SMNVEV (reference sequence). This CDR3 has 16 amino acids. CDR3 bases: TGTGCCAGCAGTTTCTCGCAGCGGGAGGGGCCCGGGGAGCTGTTTTTT. This gives the protein CASSFSQREGPGELFF.

The chain employs TRBV27 and TRBJ1-1; D unclear. The CDR3 sequence is 14 residues long. CDR1 is MNHEY, CDR2 SMNVEV, per germline (reference sequence). Trimming shortened V by 8 bases and J by 1 base, and 14 bases separated the two germline ends. Here the CDR3 DNA reads TGTGCCAGCGCAGAGTTGGGATCGAACACTGAAGCTTTCTTT. Its protein product is CASAELGSNTEAFF.

A single count supports this clone. This chain connects TRBV4-1 to TRBJ2-7; 10 bases agree with TRBD1. This CDR3 region has 13 residues. Germline CDR1 is MGHRA and CDR2 is YSYEKL. V was pared by 4 bases and J by 6 bases, with 3 bases of the junction left unmatched. CDR3 sequence: CASSRGTGVEQYF. The CDR3 DNA follows: TGCGCCAGCAGCCGGGGGACAGGGGTCGAGCAGTACTTC.

This chain connects TRBV2 to TRBJ2-7; 10 nucleotides agree with TRBD2. This CDR3 is built from 13 residues. Germline CDR1 and CDR2: SNHLY and FYNNEI. V trimming: 10 bases; J trimming: 4 bases; junction bases outside the gene matches: 7. CDR3 loop: CAILGTSAYEQYF. The CDR3 coding sequence is TGTGCCATACTAGGGACTAGCGCGTACGAGCAGTACTTC.

The J gene is TRBJ2-7, the V gene TRBV2, with unresolved D. Deletions cut 3 bases from V and 6 bases from J, with 18 bases between. From germline, CDR1 is SNHLY and CDR2 FYNNEI. The CDR3 runs to 15 residues. The DNA for the CDR3 is TGTGCCAGCAGTGACCCGGCTAGTTCCAGTCTCGAGCAGTACTTC. Translation: CASSDPASSSLEQYF.

This chain uses TRBV5-6 with TRBJ2-7; 7 bases map to TRBD1. The CDR3 totals 14 residues. The ends lost 4 bases at V and 6 bases at J; junction bases unmatched: 10. Per the germline V gene, CDR1 is SGHDT and CDR2 is YYEEEE. For the CDR3, the DNA is TGTGCCAGCAGCGCGGACAGGAGCCCCTGCGAGCAGTACTTC. It specifies CASSADRSPCEQYF.

The genes are TRBV9 and TRBJ2-7; either TRBD1 or TRBD2 may supply D (5 bases each). This CDR3 is built from 14 residues. Germline assignment: CDR1 SGDLS and CDR2 YYNGEE. The V end lost 0 bases, the J end lost 5 bases, and 12 bases lay between the germline ends. CDR3 DNA sequence: TGTGCCAGCAGCGTAGCTGCCAGGGACCACGAGCAGTACTTC. It encodes CASSVAARDHEQYF. Full variable domain (rest looked up from reference TRBV9 and TRBJ2-7): DSGVTQTPKHLITATGQRVTLRCSPRSGDLSVYWYQQSLDQGLQFLIQYYNGEERAKGNILERFSAQQFPDLHSELNLSSLELGDSALYFCASSVAARDHEQYFGPGTRLTVT.

The chain is built from TRBV7-6 and TRBJ2-5, with D possibly being TRBD2 (6 bases). The end of the DNA aligns better with TRBJ2-7, so the J call may be wrong. There are 13 residues in the CDR3. Germline CDR1 SGHVS, CDR2 FNYEAQ. CDR3 DNA: TGTGCCAGCAGCTTAGCGGAGGGTTACGAGCAGTACTTC. Amino acids: CASSLAEGYEQYF.

The chain links TRBV29-1 to TRBJ2-7; D remains unclear. V was trimmed by 5 bases and J by 0 bases, leaving 8 bases between them. The CDR3 runs to 12 residues. Germline CDR1 SQVTM, CDR2 ANQGSEA. The CDR3, as DNA: TGCAGCGTTTTATCCAGCTCCTACGAGCAGTACTTC. It yields the protein CSVLSSSYEQYF.

In regard to this clone: The junction and the germline gene differ at one end; a read error may be behind it. At the DNA level, this CDR3 is encoded by other sequences in the same sample as well. The V gene is TRBV27, the J gene TRBJ2-7; 8 bases are shared with TRBD1. The length of the CDR3 is 15 residues. Germline V lookup: CDR1 MNHEY, CDR2 SMNVEV (reference sequence). CDR3 loop: CASSLGTGPFYEQYF. The CDR3 DNA follows: TGTGCTAGCAGTTTAGGGACAGGTCCGTTCTACGAGCAGTACTTC.

This clone was seen just once. The genes are TRBV27 and TRBJ2-7; the D gene could be TRBD1 or TRBD2 (6 bases each). The germline V gene has CDR1 MNHEY and CDR2 SMNVEV (reference sequence). CDR3 size: 14 residues. V dropped 5 bases and J dropped 3 bases, with 14 bases sitting between them. CDR3 loop: CASSQPEGGYEQYF. The CDR3 DNA is TGTGCCAGCAGTCAACCTGAGGGGGGCTACGAGCAGTACTTC.

The chain recombines TRBV2 with TRBJ2-1; 12 positions agree with TRBD2. After removal of 8 bases from V and 3 bases from J, the junction contained 5 bases not matched to a gene. The CDR3 length is 15 residues. Per the germline V gene, CDR1 is SNHLY and CDR2 is FYNNEI. The CDR3 DNA reads TGTGCCAGCGGGGGGACTAGCGGGCGCTACAATGAGCAGTTCTTC. Translated: CASGGTSGRYNEQFF. The whole variable domain, remainder taken from reference TRBV2 and TRBJ2-1, is EPEVTQTPSHQVTQMGQEVILRCVPISNHLYFYWYRQILGQKVEFLVSFYNNEISEKSEIFDDQFSVERPDGSNFTLKIRSTKLEDSAMYFCASGGTSGRYNEQFFGPGTRLTVL.